This T cell receptor (beta chain) was sequenced for a study of blood T cell repertoires in COVID-19. Looking at the study overall: Researchers got acute and convalescent COVID-19 samples from the United States, Italy and Spain. T cells, B-cell-depleted T cells, or PBMCs supplied cDNA or gDNA.

Original handling: Scientists estimated how many nucleated cells there were by amplifying reference gene primers. Clones were read by immunoSEQ multiplex PCR, and TCRdb kept only the in-frame ones, dropping some. Clone size and the V and J calls come from that table; the DNA yielded D and trimming. The table records about 210,000 clones, 84% of them present only once. The sequence was obtained from a woman aged 45-65 years with active or convalescent COVID-19. The sample taken for sequencing was peripheral blood.

CDR3 sequence reads: CSGTQGMNTEAFF. DNA for the CDR3: TGCAGCGGGACACAGGGCATGAACACTGAAGCTTTCTTT. The chain combines TRBV29-1 with TRBJ1-1, with D possibly being TRBD1 (6 bases). V was shortened by 7 bases and J by 0 bases, with 12 bases between the two germline ends. The CDR3 spans 13 residues. Germline assignment: CDR1 SQVTM and CDR2 ANQGSEA.